Listed below are T cell receptor beta chains from one sample, sequenced in a study of blood T cell repertoires in COVID-19. Libraries were prepared by immunoSEQ multiplex PCR; TCRdb keeps only in-frame clonotypes and omits some of them. The sample carries about 95,000 clones, about four fifths recorded once. The sample comprised peripheral blood. These receptors all come from a man at least 80 years old with COVID-19, enrolled during active disease. The CDR3 runs from the conserved cysteine through the conserved F or W. D genes are given only for firm matches. Rows give clone size only sometimes, using once, few, many, or a class for an expanded clone.

d_call j_call cdr3_length v_call clone_size cdr3_aa cdr3_nt
TRBD1 TRBJ1-1 15 TRBV5-1 - CASSLGDRVNTEAFF TGCGCCAGCAGCTTGGGGGACAGGGTTAACACTGAAGCTTTCTTT
- TRBJ2-2 16 TRBV5-1 - CASSLMGGQNTGELFF TGCGCCAGCAGCTTGATGGGGGGTCAGAACACCGGGGAGCTGTTTTTT
- TRBJ2-5 9 TRBV20-1 - CSVVETQYF TGCAGTGTAGTGGAGACCCAGTACTTC
TRBD1 TRBJ2-7 14 TRBV7-3 - CASSLNNRGYEQYF TGTGCCAGCAGCTTAAACAACAGGGGTTACGAGCAGTACTTC
- TRBJ2-7 12 TRBV6-5 - CASSSQTGAQYF TGTGCCAGCAGTTCCCAGACAGGAGCGCAGTACTTC
TRBD1 TRBJ2-7 14 TRBV15 - CATSRGQGPYEQYF TGTGCCACCAGCAGGGGACAGGGGCCCTACGAGCAGTACTTC
- TRBJ2-7 16 TRBV19 few CASSRQGSPPTYEQYF TGTGCCAGTAGCAGGCAGGGGTCCCCCCCAACCTACGAGCAGTACTTC
- TRBJ1-1 13 TRBV30 - CAWSAGIDSKAFF TGTGCCTGGAGTGCAGGGATCGACTCGAAAGCTTTCTTT
- TRBJ1-5 13 TRBV29-1 - CSVTDSYNQPQHF TGCAGCGTCACGGACAGCTATAATCAGCCCCAGCATTTT
- TRBJ1-1 15 TRBV7-3 - CASSSTGTPNTEAFF TGTGCCAGCAGCTCAACCGGGACACCGAACACTGAAGCTTTCTTT
- TRBJ1-6 17 TRBV27 - CASSLYSRAGMGSPLHF TGTGCCAGCAGTTTATATAGTCGGGCGGGGATGGGTTCACCCCTCCACTTT
- TRBJ1-5 12 TRBV12-3/TRBV12-4 - CASKESNQPQHF TGTGCCAGCAAGGAGAGCAATCAGCCCCAGCATTTT
- TRBJ1-5 14 TRBV18 - CASSPEVVNQPQHF TGTGCCAGCTCACCTGAGGTGGTCAATCAGCCCCAGCATTTT
- TRBJ1-2 12 TRBV28 - CASSLRPGSYTF TGTGCCAGCAGCCTTCGACCAGGGAGCTACACCTTC
- TRBJ2-3 14 TRBV10-3 - CAISEGMAGDTQYF TGTGCCATCAGTGAGGGGATGGCAGGGGATACGCAGTATTTT
- TRBJ2-3 13 TRBV6-2/TRBV6-3 few CASSYSGGMTQYF TGTGCCAGCAGTTACTCGGGCGGGATGACGCAGTATTTT
TRBD1 TRBJ2-3 16 TRBV9 - CASSVGLGTGGDTQYF TGTGCCAGCAGCGTAGGGTTGGGGACAGGCGGAGATACGCAGTATTTT
TRBD1 TRBJ2-7 17 TRBV5-1 - CASSSVPSDRAPYEQYF TGCGCCAGCAGCTCAGTTCCCTCGGACAGGGCCCCCTACGAGCAGTACTTC
TRBD2 TRBJ2-3 19 TRBV19 - CASSTRRGLAGGPGDTQYF TGTGCCAGTAGTACCCGAAGGGGACTAGCGGGAGGGCCGGGAGATACGCAGTATTTT
TRBD2 TRBJ2-1 15 TRBV7-2 - CASRLGRAGYNEQFF TGTGCCAGCAGATTGGGGAGGGCGGGTTACAATGAGCAGTTCTTC
- TRBJ2-1 14 TRBV28 once CASSLLRGYNEQFF TGTGCCAGCAGCCTCTTGCGGGGCTACAATGAGCAGTTCTTC
- TRBJ1-2 14 TRBV19 - CASTNQGTYYGYTF TGTGCCAGTACGAACCAGGGAACCTACTATGGCTACACCTTC
TRBD1 TRBJ1-1 15 TRBV7-3 - CASSSRQGMNTEAFF TGTGCCAGCAGCAGCCGACAGGGGATGAACACTGAAGCTTTCTTT
- TRBJ1-4 14 TRBV27 - CASSRGGFNEKLFF TGTGCCAGCAGTCGGGGGGGCTTTAATGAAAAACTGTTTTTT